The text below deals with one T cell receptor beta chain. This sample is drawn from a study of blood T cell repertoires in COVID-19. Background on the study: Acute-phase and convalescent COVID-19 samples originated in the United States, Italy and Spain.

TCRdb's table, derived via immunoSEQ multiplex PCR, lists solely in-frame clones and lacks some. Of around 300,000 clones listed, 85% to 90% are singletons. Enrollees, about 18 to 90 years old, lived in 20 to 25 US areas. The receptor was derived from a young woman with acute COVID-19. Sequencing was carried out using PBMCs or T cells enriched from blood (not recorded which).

The CDR3 spells CASSGGGLAGTTDTQYF. The CDR3 DNA follows: TGTGCCAGCAGCGGAGGGGGACTAGCGGGGACCACAGATACGCAGTATTTT. J is TRBJ2-3 and V is TRBV5-4; TRBD2 aligns across 13 bases. The ends lost 4 bases at V and 2 bases at J; junction bases unmatched: 7. CDR3 length: 17 residues. CDR1 SGHNT and CDR2 YYREEE come from the germline V gene (reference sequence).